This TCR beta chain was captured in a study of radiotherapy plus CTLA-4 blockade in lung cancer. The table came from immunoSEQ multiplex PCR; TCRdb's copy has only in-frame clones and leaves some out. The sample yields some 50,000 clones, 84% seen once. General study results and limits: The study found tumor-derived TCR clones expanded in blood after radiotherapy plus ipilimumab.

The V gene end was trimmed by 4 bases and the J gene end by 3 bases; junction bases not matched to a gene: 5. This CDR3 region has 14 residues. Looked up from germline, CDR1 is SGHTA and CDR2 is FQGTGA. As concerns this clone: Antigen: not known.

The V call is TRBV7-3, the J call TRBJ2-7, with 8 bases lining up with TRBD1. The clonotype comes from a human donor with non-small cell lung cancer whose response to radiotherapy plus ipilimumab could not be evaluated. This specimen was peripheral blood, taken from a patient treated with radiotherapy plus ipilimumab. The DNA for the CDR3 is TGTGCCAGCAGCTCCCAGGGGACAGGCTACGAGCAGTACTTC. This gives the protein CASSSQGTGYEQYF.